Listed below are T cell receptor beta chains from one sample, sequenced in a study of blood T cell repertoires in COVID-19. Method: immunoSEQ multiplex PCR; TCRdb's copy keeps in-frame clones and lacks some. The sample comprises around 300,000 clones, over 75% of which are singletons, and 13% rests with the top ten. Source material: peripheral blood. The source is a human donor in a cohort sampled during active COVID-19. The CDR3 runs from the conserved cysteine through the conserved F or W. A D gene is named only where the DNA matches it firmly. The size field is filled for only some rows; it gives once, few, many or a size class.

D gene,V gene,clone size,J gene,CDR3 protein,CDR3 DNA
.,TRBV4-2,.,TRBJ2-2,CASSQGGEAGELFF,TGTGCCAGCAGCCAAGGAGGGGAGGCCGGGGAGCTGTTTTTT
TRBD1,TRBV27,.,TRBJ1-6,CASSLEGALNSPLHF,TGTGCCAGCAGTTTAGAGGGGGCCCTGAATTCACCCCTCCACTTT
.,TRBV19,.,TRBJ1-2,CASSIWFDSYGYTF,TGTGCCAGTAGTATATGGTTTGACTCGTATGGCTACACCTTC
TRBD1,TRBV28,.,TRBJ2-3,CASIERGLGAADTQYF,TGTGCCAGCATCGAAAGGGGGCTGGGAGCGGCAGATACGCAGTATTTT
TRBD1,TRBV18,.,TRBJ2-3,CASSRYGRDSDTQYF,TGTGCCAGCTCCCGCTACGGAAGGGACAGTGATACGCAGTATTTT
TRBD2,TRBV6-1,.,TRBJ2-3,CASSVPTSGSTDTQYF,TGTGCCAGCAGTGTCCCGACTAGCGGGAGCACAGATACGCAGTATTTT
.,TRBV28,once,TRBJ1-1,CASRRGSNTEAFF,TGTGCCAGCAGGAGGGGGTCGAACACTGAAGCTTTCTTT
.,TRBV28,.,TRBJ2-3,CASTPWAPVQNTQYF,TGTGCCAGCACCCCTTGGGCCCCCGTCCAAAATACGCAGTATTTT
.,TRBV3-1/TRBV3-2,.,TRBJ1-1,CASSQSAGEAFF,TGTGCCAGCAGCCAATCGGCAGGTGAAGCTTTCTTT
TRBD2,TRBV18,.,TRBJ2-1,CASSRTSGYNEQFF,TGTGCCAGCTCAAGGACTAGCGGTTACAATGAGCAGTTCTTC
.,TRBV3-1/TRBV3-2,.,TRBJ2-5,CASSSPSFQETQYF,TGTGCCAGCAGCTCACCTAGCTTCCAAGAGACCCAGTACTTC